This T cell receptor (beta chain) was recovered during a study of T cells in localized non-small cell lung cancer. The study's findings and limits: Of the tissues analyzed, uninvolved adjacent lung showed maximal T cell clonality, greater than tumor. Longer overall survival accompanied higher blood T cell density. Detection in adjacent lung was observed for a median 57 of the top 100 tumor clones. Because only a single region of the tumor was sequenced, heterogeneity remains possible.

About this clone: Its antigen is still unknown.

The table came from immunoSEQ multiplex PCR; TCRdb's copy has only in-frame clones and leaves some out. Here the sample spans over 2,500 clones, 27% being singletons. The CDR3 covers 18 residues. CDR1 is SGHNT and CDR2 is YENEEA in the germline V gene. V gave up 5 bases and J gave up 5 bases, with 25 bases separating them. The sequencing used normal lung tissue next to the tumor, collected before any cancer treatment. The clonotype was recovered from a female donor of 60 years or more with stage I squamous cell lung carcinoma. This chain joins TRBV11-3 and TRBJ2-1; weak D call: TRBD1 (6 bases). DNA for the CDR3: TGTGCCAGCAGCCTGGACAGTTTAAGCCCGTGGGAACACAATGAGCAGTTCTTC. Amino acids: CASSLDSLSPWEHNEQFF.